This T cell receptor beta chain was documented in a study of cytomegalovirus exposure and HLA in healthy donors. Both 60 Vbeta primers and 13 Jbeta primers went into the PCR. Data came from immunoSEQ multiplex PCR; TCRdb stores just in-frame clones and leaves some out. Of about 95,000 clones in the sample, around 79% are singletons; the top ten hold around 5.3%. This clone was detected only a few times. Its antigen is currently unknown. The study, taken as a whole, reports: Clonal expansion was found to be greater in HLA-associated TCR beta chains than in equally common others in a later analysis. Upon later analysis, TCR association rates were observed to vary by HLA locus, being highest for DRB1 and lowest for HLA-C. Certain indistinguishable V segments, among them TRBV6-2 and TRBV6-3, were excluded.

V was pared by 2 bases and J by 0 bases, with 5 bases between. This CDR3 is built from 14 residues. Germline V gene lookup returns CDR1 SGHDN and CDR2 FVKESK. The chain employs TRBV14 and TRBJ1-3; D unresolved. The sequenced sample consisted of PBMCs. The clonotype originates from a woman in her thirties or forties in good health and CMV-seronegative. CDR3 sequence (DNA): TGTGCCAGCAGCCAATCGGTCTCTGGAAACACCATATATTTT. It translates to CASSQSVSGNTIYF.